This TCR beta chain appears in the sequencing data of a study of blood T cell repertoires in COVID-19. Study-wide background: There were acute and convalescent COVID-19 samples, and they came from the United States, Italy and Spain.

In the source study's methods: Using reference gene primer amplification, nucleated cell counts were estimated. Here immunoSEQ multiplex PCR was the method, and the copy in TCRdb shows in-frame clones only, minus some. For V, J and clone size, that table is used; D and trimming come from the DNA. Of under 200,000 clones listed, 70% to 85% are singletons. Germline CDR1 and CDR2: SNHLY and FYNNEI. The CDR3 consists of 13 residues. Trimming left V 7 bases short and J 5 bases short, with 15 bases between. The TCR originated in a woman of 80 years or more with acute or convalescent COVID-19. This chain connects TRBV2 to TRBJ2-7; D is perhaps TRBD1 (5 bases). The sequencing input was peripheral blood. DNA for the CDR3: TGTGCCAGCACGATTCAGGGATCCCACGAGCAGTACTTC. It translates to CASTIQGSHEQYF.